This record covers a single TCR beta chain. Original methodology: How many nucleated cells were present was estimated from reference gene primer amplification. The protocol was immunoSEQ multiplex PCR, while the TCRdb copy is restricted to in-frame clones and leaves out a portion. V, J and clone size are those of that table, while D and trimming were read from the DNA. The sample contains roughly 140,000 clones, around 86% of which appear only once. This entry is derived from a study of blood T cell repertoires in COVID-19. Study as a whole: The study drew acute and convalescent COVID-19 samples from the United States, Italy and Spain. The cDNA or gDNA used as material had been derived from T cells, B-cell-depleted T cells, or PBMCs.

Per germline, CDR1 SGHNT and CDR2 YYREEE (reference sequence). V was clipped by 4 bases and J by 6 bases, with 13 bases between them. This CDR3 comprises 13 residues. V and J are TRBV5-4 and TRBJ1-1, with D maybe TRBD1 (5 bases). The clonotype comes from a human donor in a cohort sampled during active COVID-19. Sequenced input: peripheral blood. The CDR3 sequence is CASSARGVAEAFF. CDR3 sequence (DNA): TGTGCCAGCAGCGCTCGGGGGGTGGCTGAAGCTTTCTTT.